This T cell receptor beta chain is drawn from a study of blood T cell repertoires in COVID-19. As for the study in general: Specimens from acute and convalescent COVID-19 originated in the United States, Italy and Spain. PBMCs, B-cell-depleted T cells, or T cells were the source of the cDNA or gDNA that made up the material.

Under the authors' procedure: Reference gene primer amplification gave nucleated cell count estimates. TCRdb's copy holds only in-frame clones and misses some; the assay was immunoSEQ multiplex PCR. V and J calls and clone size are copied from that table; D and trimming were computed from the DNA. This sample has about 130,000 clones, with roughly four fifths found just once. Deletions cut 3 bases from V and 7 bases from J, with 7 bases between. The CDR3 is 12 amino acids. The V gene's germline CDR1 is LGHDT and CDR2 YNNKEL (reference sequence). Sample: peripheral blood. The gene calls are TRBV3-1 (or the pseudogene TRBV3-2) and TRBJ1-5; no clear D gene. This receptor was identified in a woman in her sixties or seventies with acute or convalescent COVID-19. CDR3 DNA sequence: TGTGCCAGCAGCCACCGAGAGCAGCCCCAGCATTTT. Translated: CASSHREQPQHF.